These T cell receptor beta chains were read from a single sample in a study of blood T cell repertoires in COVID-19. Sequencing was performed with immunoSEQ multiplex PCR; in TCRdb, only in-frame clones are kept and a portion is missing. The data show hundreds of thousands of clones, 80% to 90% seen once. Sequencing was done on a sample of PBMCs or T cells enriched from blood (not recorded which). Receptors were obtained from a man aged 30 to 39 who had recovered from COVID-19. The CDR3 runs from the conserved cysteine through the conserved F or W. Each record gives: V gene, D gene, J gene, clone size, CDR3 DNA, CDR3 protein. D genes are given only for firm matches. Not every row has a clone size; where given, it reads once, few, many or a size class.

TRBV18	NA	TRBJ2-7	NA	TGTGCCAGCTCACCACGGACCGCCGAGACAGGTGGCGAGCAGTACTTC	CASSPRTAETGGEQYF
TRBV19	NA	TRBJ2-2	NA	TGTGCCAGTAGTACGGGACATATCACCGGGGAGCTGTTTTTT	CASSTGHITGELFF
TRBV9	TRBD1	TRBJ1-2	NA	TGTGCCAGCAGCGCGCTCGGACAGGGGCATAACTATGGCTACACCTTC	CASSALGQGHNYGYTF
TRBV30	NA	TRBJ2-5	once	TGTGCCTGGAGTCCCCTAGGTATCGAGGGTCAAGAGACCCAGTACTTC	CAWSPLGIEGQETQYF
TRBV10-3	NA	TRBJ2-7	few	TGTGCCACCTCTCTAGAGACCTCCTACGAGCAGTACTTC	CATSLETSYEQYF
TRBV5-1	NA	TRBJ2-7	NA	TGCGCCAGCAGCTTGCAAAGCGAGATGTACTACGAGCAGTACTTC	CASSLQSEMYYEQYF
TRBV4-2	NA	TRBJ2-1	NA	TGTGCCAGCAGCCAAGAAGACCTCACTAGTGTCTCCTACAATGAGCAGTTCTTC	CASSQEDLTSVSYNEQFF
TRBV28	NA	TRBJ2-5	NA	TGTGCCAGCAGTTTAGATTCCTCCGGTGCGGGGTCCCAAGAGACCCAGTACTTC	CASSLDSSGAGSQETQYF
TRBV6-5	TRBD1	TRBJ1-3	once	TGTGCCAGCAGAAACCGGGACAGTGGAAACACCATATATTTT	CASRNRDSGNTIYF
TRBV6-6	NA	TRBJ2-4	NA	TGTGCCAGCAAAAAGGGGTCGGCCAAAAACATTCAGTACTTC	CASKKGSAKNIQYF
TRBV5-1	TRBD2	TRBJ2-2	NA	TGCGCCAGCAGCCCAGGACTAGCGGGAAACACCGGGGAGCTGTTTTTT	CASSPGLAGNTGELFF